This T cell receptor beta chain was recovered during a study of blood T cell repertoires in COVID-19. Turning to the study itself: Spain, Italy and the United States supplied samples that represented acute and convalescent COVID-19. Sources were T cells, B-cell-depleted T cells, or PBMCs; the material itself was cDNA or gDNA.

Seattle patient enrollment occurred during active infection, with longitudinal follow-up thereafter. Per the original data handling: Amplification from reference gene primers served as the basis for estimated nucleated cell counts. TCRdb's copy holds only in-frame clones and misses some; the assay was immunoSEQ multiplex PCR. That table is the source of V, J and clone size, and D and trimming were worked out from the DNA. The sample holds fewer than 350,000 clones; approximately 89% are singletons and the top ten take 3.9%. Trimming cost V 6 bases and J 3 bases, with 20 bases left between them. The CDR3 is 16 residues long. Per germline, CDR1 MGHDK and CDR2 SYGVNS.

The sequenced sample consisted of peripheral blood. The TCR was taken from a woman in her fifties or sixties with COVID-19, enrolled during active disease. The gene calls are TRBV25-1 and TRBJ1-1; D perhaps matches TRBD1 (5 bases). The CDR3 region is CASRPPGGYPYTEAFF. The CDR3 region has the DNA TGTGCCAGCAGACCCCCGGGGGGGTACCCTTACACTGAAGCTTTCTTT.